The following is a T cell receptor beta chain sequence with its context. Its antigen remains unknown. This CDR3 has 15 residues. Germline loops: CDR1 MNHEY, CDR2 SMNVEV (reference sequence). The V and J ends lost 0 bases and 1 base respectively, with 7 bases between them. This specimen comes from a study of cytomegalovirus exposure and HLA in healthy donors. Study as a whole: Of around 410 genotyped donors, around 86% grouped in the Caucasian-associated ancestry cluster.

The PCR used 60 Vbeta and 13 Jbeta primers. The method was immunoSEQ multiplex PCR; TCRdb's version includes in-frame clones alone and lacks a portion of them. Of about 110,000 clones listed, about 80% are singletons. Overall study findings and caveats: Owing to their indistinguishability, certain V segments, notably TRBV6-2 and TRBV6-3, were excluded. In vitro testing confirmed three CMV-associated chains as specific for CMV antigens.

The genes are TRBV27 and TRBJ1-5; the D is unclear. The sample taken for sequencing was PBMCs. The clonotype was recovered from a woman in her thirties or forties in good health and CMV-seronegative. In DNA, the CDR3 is TGTGCCAGCAGTTTATCGTCCGAGAGCAATCAGCCCCAGCATTTT. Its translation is CASSLSSESNQPQHF.